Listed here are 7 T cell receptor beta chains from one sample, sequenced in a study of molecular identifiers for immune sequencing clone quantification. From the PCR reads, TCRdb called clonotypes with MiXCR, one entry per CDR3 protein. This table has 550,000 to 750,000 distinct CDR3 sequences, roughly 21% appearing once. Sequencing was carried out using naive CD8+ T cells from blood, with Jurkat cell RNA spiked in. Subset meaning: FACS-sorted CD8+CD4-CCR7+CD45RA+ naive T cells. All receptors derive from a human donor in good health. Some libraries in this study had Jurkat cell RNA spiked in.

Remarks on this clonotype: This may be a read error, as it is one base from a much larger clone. CDR3 amino acids: CASSSPDWSTDTQCF. The CDR3 region has the DNA TGTGCCAGCAGCTCCCCGGACTGGAGCACAGATACGCAGTGTTTT. V is TRBV7-6 and J is TRBJ2-3; D might be TRBD2 (5 bases). The CDR3 is made up of 15 amino acids. In germline, CDR1 is SGHVS, CDR2 FNYEAQ.

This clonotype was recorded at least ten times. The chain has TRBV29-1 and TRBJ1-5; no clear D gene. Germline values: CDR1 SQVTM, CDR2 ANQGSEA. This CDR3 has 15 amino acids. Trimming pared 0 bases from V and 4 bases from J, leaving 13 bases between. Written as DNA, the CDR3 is TGCAGCGTTGAAGATCTCGGGCACTCGAATCAGCCCCAGCATTTT. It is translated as CSVEDLGHSNQPQHF.

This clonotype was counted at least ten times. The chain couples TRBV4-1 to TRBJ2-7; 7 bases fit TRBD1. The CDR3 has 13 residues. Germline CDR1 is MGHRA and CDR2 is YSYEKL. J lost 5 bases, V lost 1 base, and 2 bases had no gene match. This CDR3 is CASSQVTGNEQYF. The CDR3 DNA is TGCGCCAGCAGCCAAGTGACAGGGAACGAGCAGTACTTC.

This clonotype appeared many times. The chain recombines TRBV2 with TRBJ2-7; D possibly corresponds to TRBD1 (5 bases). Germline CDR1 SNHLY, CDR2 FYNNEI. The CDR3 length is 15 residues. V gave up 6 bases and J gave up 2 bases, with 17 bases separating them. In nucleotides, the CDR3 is TGTGCCAGCAGGGATCCCAATAGGGGCCCCTACGAGCAGTACTTC. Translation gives CASRDPNRGPYEQYF.

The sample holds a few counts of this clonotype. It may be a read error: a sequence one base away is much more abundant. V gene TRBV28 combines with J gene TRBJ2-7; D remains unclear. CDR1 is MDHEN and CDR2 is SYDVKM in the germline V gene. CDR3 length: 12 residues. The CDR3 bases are TGTGCCAGCAGTACCGCCGGCTACGAGCGGTACTTC. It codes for CASSTAGYERYF. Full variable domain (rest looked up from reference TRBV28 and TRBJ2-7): DVKVTQSSRYLVKRTGEKVFLECVQDMDHENMFWYRQDPGLGLRLIYFSYDVKMKEKGDIPEGYSVSREKKERFSLILESASTNQTSMYLCASSTAGYERYFGPGTRLTVT.

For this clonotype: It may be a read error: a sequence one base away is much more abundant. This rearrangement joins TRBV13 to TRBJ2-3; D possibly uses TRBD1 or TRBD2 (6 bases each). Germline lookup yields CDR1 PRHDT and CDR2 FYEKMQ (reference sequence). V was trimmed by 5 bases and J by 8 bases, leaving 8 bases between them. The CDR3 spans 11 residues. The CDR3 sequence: CASSKGGTQYF. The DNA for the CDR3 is TGTGCCAGCAGCAAGGGGGGTACGCAGTATTTT.

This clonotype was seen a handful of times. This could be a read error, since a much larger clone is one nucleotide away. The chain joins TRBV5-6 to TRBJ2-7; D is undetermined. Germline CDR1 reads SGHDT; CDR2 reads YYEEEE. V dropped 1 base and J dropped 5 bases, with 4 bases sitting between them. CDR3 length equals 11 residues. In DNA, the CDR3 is TGTGCCAGCAGCTTGTTCAACGAGCAGTACTTC. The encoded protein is CASSLFNEQYF.